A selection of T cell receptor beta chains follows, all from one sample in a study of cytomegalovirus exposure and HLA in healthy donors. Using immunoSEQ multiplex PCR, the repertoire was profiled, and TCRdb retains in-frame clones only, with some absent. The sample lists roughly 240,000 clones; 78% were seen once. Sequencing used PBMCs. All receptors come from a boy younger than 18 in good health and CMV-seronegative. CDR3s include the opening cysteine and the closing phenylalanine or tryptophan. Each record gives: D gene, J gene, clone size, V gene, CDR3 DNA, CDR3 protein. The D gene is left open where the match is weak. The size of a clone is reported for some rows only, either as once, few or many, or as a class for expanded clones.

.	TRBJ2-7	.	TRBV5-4	TGTGCCAGCAGCTTGACAGGCTCCTACGAGCAGTACTTC	CASSLTGSYEQYF
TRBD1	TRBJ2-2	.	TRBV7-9	TGTGCCAGCAGTCGACAGGGTATGAACACCGGGGAGCTGTTTTTT	CASSRQGMNTGELFF
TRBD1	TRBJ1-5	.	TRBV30	TGTGCCTACATGACAGGGGATAATCAGCCCCAGCATTTT	CAYMTGDNQPQHF
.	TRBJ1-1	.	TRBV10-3	TGTGCCATCAGTGACAAGGGGCCAACTGAAGCTTTCTTT	CAISDKGPTEAFF
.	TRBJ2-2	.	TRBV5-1	TGCGCCAGCAGCTTGGGGAGACAGACCGGGGAGCTGTTTTTT	CASSLGRQTGELFF
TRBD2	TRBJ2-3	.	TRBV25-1	TGTGCCAGCGGAGACCGGGGGGGCACAGATACGCAGTATTTT	CASGDRGGTDTQYF
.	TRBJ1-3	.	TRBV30	TGTGTGATGAGTGAGGGTCCCCTCTCTGGAAACACCATATATTTT	CVMSEGPLSGNTIYF
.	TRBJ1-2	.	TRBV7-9	TGTGCCAGCAGATCCTATCCGGCGGGCAGCTATGGCTACACCTTC	CASRSYPAGSYGYTF
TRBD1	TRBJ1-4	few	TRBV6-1	TGTGCCAGTGGTCGGTTGCGGGGACAGACTGAAAAACTGTTTTTT	CASGRLRGQTEKLFF
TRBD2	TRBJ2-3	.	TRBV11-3	TGTGCCAGCAGCCCCCCGGGACTAGTCTGGTCCCCAGATACGCAGTATTTT	CASSPPGLVWSPDTQYF
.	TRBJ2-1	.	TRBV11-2	TGTGCCAGCAGGGGTAGCGGAATCTCCTACAATGAGCAGTTCTTC	CASRGSGISYNEQFF
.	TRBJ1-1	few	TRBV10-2	TGCGCCAGCAGTACCGAGGGGGTGGGCCCCACTGAAGCTTTCTTT	CASSTEGVGPTEAFF
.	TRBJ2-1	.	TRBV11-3	TGTGCCAGCAGCTTCGGGACTTATTACAATGAGCAGTTCTTC	CASSFGTYYNEQFF
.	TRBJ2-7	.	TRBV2	TGTGCCAGCAGTGAATTTACAGCCGGTTACGAGCAGTACTTC	CASSEFTAGYEQYF
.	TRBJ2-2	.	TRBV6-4	TGTGCCAGCAGTGTGACAGGATCCACCGGGGAGCTGTTTTTT	CASSVTGSTGELFF
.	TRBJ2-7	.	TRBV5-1	TGCGCCAGCAGCTCACAACCCCGGGACATCTACGAGCAGTACTTC	CASSSQPRDIYEQYF
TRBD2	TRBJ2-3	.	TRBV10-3	TGTGCCATCGGATTACTAGCGGCTTCTAGCACAGATACGCAGTATTTT	CAIGLLAASSTDTQYF
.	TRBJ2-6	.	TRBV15	TGTGCCACCAGCAGAGATGCGAGCTCTGGGGCCAACGTCCTGACTTTC	CATSRDASSGANVLTF
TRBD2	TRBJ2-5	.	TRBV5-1	TGCGCCAGCAGCTTGATGCTAGCGGGGGGGCAAGAGACCCAGTACTTC	CASSLMLAGGQETQYF
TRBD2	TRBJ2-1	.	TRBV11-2	TGTGCCAGCAGCCCTGGGACTAGCGGGAGTGAGCAGTTCTTC	CASSPGTSGSEQFF
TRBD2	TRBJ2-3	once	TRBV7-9	TGTGCCAGCAGCTTAGTAGCGGGAGATACGCAGTATTTT	CASSLVAGDTQYF
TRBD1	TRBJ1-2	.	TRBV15	TGTGCCACCAGACAGCAGGGGGCGCCTGGCTACACCTTC	CATRQQGAPGYTF
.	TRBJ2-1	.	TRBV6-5	TGTGCCAGCGGGGCGTTGATGGACAATGAGCAGTTCTTC	CASGALMDNEQFF
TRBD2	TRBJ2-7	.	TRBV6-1	TGTGCCAGCAGTCTTAGCGGGCGTACCATTTACGAGCAGTACTTC	CASSLSGRTIYEQYF
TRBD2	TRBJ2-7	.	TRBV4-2	TGTGCCAGCAGCCCACTGGCGAGGGAGGGGAGGCTTAACTACGAGCAGTACTTC	CASSPLAREGRLNYEQYF